This T cell receptor (beta chain) was observed in a study of blood T cell repertoires in COVID-19. Study details: Samples taken during acute and convalescent COVID-19 were collected in the United States, Italy and Spain. From T cells, B-cell-depleted T cells, or PBMCs came the material, which was cDNA or gDNA.

In the original processing: Amplification with reference gene primers provided the estimates of nucleated cell counts. TCRdb's table, derived via immunoSEQ multiplex PCR, lists solely in-frame clones and lacks some. The V and J calls and clone size come from that table; D and trimming were worked out from the DNA. The sample consists of some 190,000 clones, about 88% of them appearing once. There are 14 residues in the CDR3. Germline loops: CDR1 MNHEY, CDR2 SMNVEV (reference sequence). V was pared by 6 bases and J by 5 bases, with 7 bases of the junction left unmatched. The genes are TRBV27 and TRBJ2-7, with 10 bases aligning to TRBD1. The sequenced sample consisted of peripheral blood. The sequence was collected from a man aged 25-45 years with acute or convalescent COVID-19. The CDR3 DNA reads TGTGCCAGCAGCAGACAGGGGGCTAGGGACGAGCAGTACTTC. It specifies CASSRQGARDEQYF.